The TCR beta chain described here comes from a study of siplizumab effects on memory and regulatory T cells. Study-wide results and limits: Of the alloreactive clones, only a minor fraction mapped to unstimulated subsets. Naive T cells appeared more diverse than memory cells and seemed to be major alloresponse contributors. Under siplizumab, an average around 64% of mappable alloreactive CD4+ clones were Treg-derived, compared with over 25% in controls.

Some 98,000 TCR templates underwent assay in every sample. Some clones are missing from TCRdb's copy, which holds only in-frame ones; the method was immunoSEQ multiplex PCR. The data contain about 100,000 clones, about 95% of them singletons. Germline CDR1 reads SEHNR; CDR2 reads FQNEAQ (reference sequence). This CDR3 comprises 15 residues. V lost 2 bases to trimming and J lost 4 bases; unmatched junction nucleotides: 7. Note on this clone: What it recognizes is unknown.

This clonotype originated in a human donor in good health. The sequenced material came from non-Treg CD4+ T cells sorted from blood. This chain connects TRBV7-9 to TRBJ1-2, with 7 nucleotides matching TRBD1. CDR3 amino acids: CASSLSRDRIYGYTF. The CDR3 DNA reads TGTGCCAGCAGCTTAAGTAGGGACAGAATCTATGGCTACACCTTC.